What follows is one T cell receptor beta chain and its context. These data are taken from a study of blood T cell repertoires in COVID-19. Germline CDR1 MNHNS, CDR2 SASEGT. The CDR3 sequence is 15 residues long. V dropped 3 bases and J dropped 3; count of bases not matched to a gene: 5. The method was immunoSEQ multiplex PCR; TCRdb's version includes in-frame clones alone and lacks a portion of them. The sample holds 250,000 to 350,000 clones; less than 85% are singletons and the top ten take over 1.1%. The clonotype comes from a human donor with COVID-19, enrolled during active disease. The donor label of this sample is uncertain. Sequencing was performed on peripheral blood. The genes are TRBV6-1 and TRBJ2-3, with 8 bases fitting TRBD2. The CDR3 DNA is TGTGCCAGCAGTGATCAAGCGGGAGCAACAGATACGCAGTATTTT. Amino acids: CASSDQAGATDTQYF.